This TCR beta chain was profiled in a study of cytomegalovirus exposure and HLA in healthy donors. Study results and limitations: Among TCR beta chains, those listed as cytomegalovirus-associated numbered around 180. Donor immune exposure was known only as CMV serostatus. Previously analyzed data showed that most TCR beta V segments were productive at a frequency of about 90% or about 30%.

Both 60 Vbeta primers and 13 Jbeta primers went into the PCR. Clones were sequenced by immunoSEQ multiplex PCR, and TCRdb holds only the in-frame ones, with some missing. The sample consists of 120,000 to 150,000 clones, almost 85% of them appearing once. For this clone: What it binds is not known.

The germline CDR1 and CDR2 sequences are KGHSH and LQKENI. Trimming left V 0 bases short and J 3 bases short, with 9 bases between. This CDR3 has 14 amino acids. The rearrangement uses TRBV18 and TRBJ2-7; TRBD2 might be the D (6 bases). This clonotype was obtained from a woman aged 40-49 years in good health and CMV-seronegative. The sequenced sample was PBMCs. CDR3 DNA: TGTGCCAGCTCACCACCGGGGGGTCTCTACGAGCAGTACTTC. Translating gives CASSPPGGLYEQYF.